The 19 T cell receptor beta chains below all came from one sample that was sequenced in a study of glioma-infiltrating T cells. Using RNA template, CDR3s of TCR alpha and beta were amplified with iRepertoire arm-PCR. TCRdb processed the multiplex PCR reads anew with MiXCR; each CDR3 protein has one entry. The sample includes 84,000 or so distinct CDR3 sequences, less than 30% of them seen just once. The sequencing sample was made of glioma tissue, nonneoplastic brain tissue, or PBMCs (not recorded which). The receptors come from a human donor with low-grade glioma or glioblastoma, undergoing nonglioma brain surgery, or in good health (not recorded which).

With regard to this clonotype: This may stem from a read error, because a much larger clone lies one nucleotide away. The chain is built from TRBV12-3 or TRBV12-4 and TRBJ2-7, with 7 bases identical to TRBD1. The CDR3 has 14 amino acids. Trimming cost V 5 bases and J 2 bases; bases outside gene matches: 6. The chain's CDR3 is CASSRQGMAYEQYF. DNA for the CDR3: TGTGCCAGCAGTAGACAGGGTATGGCCTACGAGCAGTACTTC.

This clonotype was seen repeatedly, ten times or more. This chain connects TRBV7-9 to TRBJ2-3; D may be TRBD2 (5 bases). Trimming stripped 2 bases from V and 8 bases from J, with 11 bases between. From germline, CDR1 is SEHNR and CDR2 FQNEAQ (reference sequence). The CDR3 loop spans 13 amino acids. CDR3 residues: CASSLLGVGTQYF. The CDR3 nucleotides read TGTGCCAGCAGCTTATTGGGAGTAGGTACGCAGTATTTT.

Turning to this clonotype: A much larger clone lies a single base off, so this may be a read error. This chain connects TRBV14 to TRBJ2-5; D not certain. V was cut by 2 bases and J by 1 base, with 11 bases left in between. There are 15 residues in the CDR3. Germline loops: CDR1 SGHDN, CDR2 FVKESK. The CDR3 is CASSQTWNLQETQYF. The CDR3 DNA sequence: TGTGCCAGCAGCCAAACGTGGAATCTCCAAGAGACCCAGTACTTC.

This chain uses TRBV12-3 or TRBV12-4 with TRBJ2-2; D uncertain. V was cut by 0 bases and J by 1 base, with 9 bases left in between. This CDR3 is 16 amino acids long. CDR3 loop: CASSLAAQRNTGELFF. The DNA of the CDR3 is TGTGCCAGCAGTTTAGCGGCACAGCGGAACACCGGGGAGCTGTTTTTT.

This clonotype was seen a handful of times. This chain uses TRBV24-1 with TRBJ2-7; possibly TRBD2 for D (5 bases). The CDR3 has 14 residues. The V end was cut by 0 bases, the J end by 5 bases, with 10 bases between. Germline V lookup: CDR1 KGHDR, CDR2 SFDVKD. The CDR3 DNA reads as TGTGCCACCAGTGATTTGCTAGCTGCAAACGAGCAGTACTTC. Translating gives CATSDLLAANEQYF.

This clonotype showed up many times. The chain links TRBV6-5 to TRBJ2-1, with TRBD2 matching over 9 bases. The CDR3 is 16 residues long. From germline, CDR1 is MNHEY and CDR2 SVGAGI. The J segment lost 4 bases and the V segment lost 2 bases, leaving 6 bases of the junction unmatched. As DNA, the CDR3 is TGTGCCAGCAGTTACGAAGGCGCGGGAGGGTACAATGAGCAGTTCTTC. Translating gives CASSYEGAGGYNEQFF.

The chain has TRBV2 and TRBJ1-2, with unresolved D. The CDR3 runs to 12 residues. Between the trimmed V and J ends, which lost 5 bases and 8 bases, there was a span of 12 bases. Looked up from germline, CDR1 is SNHLY and CDR2 is FYNNEI. DNA for the CDR3: TGTGCCAGCAGTTCCCGGTTGGGGGGCTACACCTTC. Residues: CASSSRLGGYTF. Using reference TRBV2 and TRBJ1-2 for the parts outside the CDR3, the full variable domain is EPEVTQTPSHQVTQMGQEVILRCVPISNHLYFYWYRQILGQKVEFLVSFYNNEISEKSEIFDDQFSVERPDGSNFTLKIRSTKLEDSAMYFCASSSRLGGYTFGSGTRLTVV.

J is TRBJ1-2 and V is TRBV7-2; 7 nucleotides match TRBD1. V shed 1 base and J 0 bases; nucleotides not matched to a gene: 5. CDR3 size: 16 residues. The germline V gene encodes CDR1 SGHTA and CDR2 FQGNSA. CDR3 nucleotides: TGTGCCAGCAGCTTAGGTGGGACAGAATCTAACTATGGCTACACCTTC. The encoded protein is CASSLGGTESNYGYTF. The variable domain in full, completed from reference TRBV7-2 and TRBJ1-2, reads GAGVSQSPSNKVTEKGKDVELRCDPISGHTALYWYRQSLGQGLEFLIYFQGNSAPDKSGLPSDRFSAERTGGSVSTLTIQRTQQEDSAVYLCASSLGGTESNYGYTFGSGTRLTVV.

This clonotype was recorded at least ten times. The genes are TRBV20-1 and TRBJ2-3, with a weak D call TRBD2 (5 bases). V was shortened by 3 bases and J by 3 bases, with 16 bases between the two germline ends. The CDR3 consists of 15 residues. Germline CDR1 DFQATT, CDR2 SNEGSKA (reference sequence). CDR3 protein: CSASGRASRTDTQYF. Here the CDR3 DNA reads TGCAGTGCTAGTGGGCGGGCCAGCAGGACAGATACGCAGTATTTT.

This clonotype was observed at least ten times. This chain links TRBV3-1 with TRBJ2-3, with 7 bases lining up with TRBD2. The CDR3 contains 15 residues. V shed 0 bases, J shed 6 bases, and the junction held 6 bases outside the gene matches. The germline V gene encodes CDR1 LGHDT and CDR2 YNNKEL (reference sequence). CDR3 amino acids: CASSQDLQLADTQYF. Here the CDR3 DNA reads TGTGCCAGCAGCCAAGATCTCCAACTAGCGGATACGCAGTATTTT.

This clonotype was seen at least ten times. The J gene is TRBJ1-5, the V gene TRBV2; no firm D call. The CDR3 spans 14 residues. Germline CDR1 reads SNHLY; CDR2 reads FYNNEI. V lost 5 bases and J 2 bases, leaving 10 bases between the germline ends. CDR3 coding DNA: TGTGCCAGCAGTCCACAATTGGGCAATCAGCCCCAGCATTTT. Translating it yields CASSPQLGNQPQHF. The variable domain in full, completed from reference TRBV2 and TRBJ1-5, reads EPEVTQTPSHQVTQMGQEVILRCVPISNHLYFYWYRQILGQKVEFLVSFYNNEISEKSEIFDDQFSVERPDGSNFTLKIRSTKLEDSAMYFCASSPQLGNQPQHFGDGTRLSIL.

The rearrangement joins TRBV6-1 to TRBJ2-1; 8 nucleotides match TRBD2. Trimming cost V 6 bases and J 8 bases; bases outside gene matches: 12. The CDR3 consists of 15 residues. Germline V gene lookup returns CDR1 MNHNS and CDR2 SASEGT. DNA of the CDR3: TGTGCCAGCAGCCCCGCGGGGACTAGTGCCGATGAGCAGTTCTTC. It is translated as CASSPAGTSADEQFF.

The table lists this clonotype with a few counts. The chain recombines TRBV7-2 with TRBJ2-3; TRBD2 matches at 10 bases. Germline V gives CDR1 SGHTA, CDR2 FQGNSA. Losses at the gene ends were 2 bases for V and 1 base for J; bases not matched to a gene: 3. This CDR3 spans 16 amino acids. DNA for the CDR3: TGTGCCAGCAGCTTACAAGCGGGGGGGGGCACAGATACGCAGTATTTT. It specifies CASSLQAGGGTDTQYF.

This clonotype occurred many times. The V call is TRBV6-1, the J call TRBJ1-3; D is undetermined. V lost 2 bases to trimming and J lost 1 base, with 6 bases between them. CDR3 length equals 14 residues. Germline lookup yields CDR1 MNHNS and CDR2 SASEGT. In nucleotides, the CDR3 is TGTGCCAGCAGTGAATGGAGTTCTGGAAACACCATATATTTT. Translated, it gives CASSEWSSGNTIYF.

The chain couples TRBV4-2 to TRBJ2-1; 7 nucleotides match TRBD2. The CDR3 has 17 amino acids. Germline trimming cut 1 base from V and 8 bases from J; bases unmatched to any gene: 14. CDR1 is LGHNA, CDR2 YNFKEQ, per germline. CDR3 sequence reads: CASSQVRLAEQRDEQFF. The CDR3 DNA is TGTGCCAGCAGCCAAGTCCGTCTAGCGGAACAACGGGATGAGCAGTTCTTC.

This clonotype is a singleton in its sample. This may be a read error, as it is one base from a much larger clone. This sequence joins TRBV5-4 and TRBJ2-1; 7 bases agree with TRBD2. V lost 7 bases to trimming and J lost 4 bases; unmatched junction nucleotides: 5. CDR1 and CDR2 from the germline V gene are SGHNT and YYREEE (reference sequence). CDR3 length: 13 residues. Here the CDR3 reads CASQRDTYNEQFF. DNA of the CDR3: TGTGCCAGCCAGCGGGATACATACAATGAGCAGTTCTTC.

This clonotype was seen at least ten times. V gene TRBV7-6 combines with J gene TRBJ1-2, with a tentative D call TRBD1 (6 bases). This CDR3 comprises 14 residues. V was cut by 5 bases and J by 3 bases, with 13 bases left in between. Germline-derived CDR1 and CDR2 are SGHVS and FNYEAQ. The CDR3 DNA follows: TGTGCCAGCAGCCCGAACAGGGACTACTATGGCTACACCTTC. This gives the protein CASSPNRDYYGYTF.

This clonotype was counted ten times or more. The chain couples TRBV7-9 to TRBJ2-7, with 7 nucleotides matching TRBD2. Per germline, CDR1 SEHNR and CDR2 FQNEAQ (reference sequence). Trimming at V came to 5 bases and at J to 3 bases, leaving 4 bases not matched to a gene. This CDR3 spans 13 amino acids. CDR3 loop: CASSPAGLYEQYF. The DNA of the CDR3 is TGTGCCAGCAGCCCAGCGGGGCTCTACGAGCAGTACTTC.

This clonotype was counted ten times or more. The chain links TRBV3-1 to TRBJ1-2; D call uncertain. The CDR3 sequence is 16 residues long. V was shortened by 0 bases and J by 0 bases, with 11 bases between the two germline ends. Germline V gene sequence: CDR1 LGHDT, CDR2 YNNKEL (reference sequence). The CDR3 spells CASSQDLGITNYGYTF. The DNA of the CDR3 is TGTGCCAGCAGCCAAGATCTTGGAATAACTAACTATGGCTACACCTTC.